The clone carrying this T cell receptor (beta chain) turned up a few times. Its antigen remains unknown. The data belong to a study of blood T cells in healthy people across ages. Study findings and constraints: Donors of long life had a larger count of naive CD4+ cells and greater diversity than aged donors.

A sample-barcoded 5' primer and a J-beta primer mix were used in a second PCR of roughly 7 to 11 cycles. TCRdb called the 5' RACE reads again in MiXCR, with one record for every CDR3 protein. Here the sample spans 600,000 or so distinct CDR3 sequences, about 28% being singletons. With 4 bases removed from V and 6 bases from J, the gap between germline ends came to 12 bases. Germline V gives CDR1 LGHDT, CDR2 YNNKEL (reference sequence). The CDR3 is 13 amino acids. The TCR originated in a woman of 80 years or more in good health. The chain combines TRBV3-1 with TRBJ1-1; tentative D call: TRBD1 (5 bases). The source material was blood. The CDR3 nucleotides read TGTGCCAGCAGCCGGGGGTCGGGGGCTGAAGCTTTCTTT. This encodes CASSRGSGAEAFF.